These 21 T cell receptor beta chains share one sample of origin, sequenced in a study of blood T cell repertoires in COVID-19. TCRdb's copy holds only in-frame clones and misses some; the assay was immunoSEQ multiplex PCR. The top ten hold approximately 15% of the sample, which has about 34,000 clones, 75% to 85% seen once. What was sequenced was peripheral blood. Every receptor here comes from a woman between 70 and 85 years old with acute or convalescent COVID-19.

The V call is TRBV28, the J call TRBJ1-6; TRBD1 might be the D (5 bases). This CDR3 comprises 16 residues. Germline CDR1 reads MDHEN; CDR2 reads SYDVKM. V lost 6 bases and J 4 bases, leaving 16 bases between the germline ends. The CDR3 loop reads CASRPSGGGYNSPLHF. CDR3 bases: TGTGCCAGCAGACCATCTGGGGGAGGATATAATTCACCCCTCCACTTT. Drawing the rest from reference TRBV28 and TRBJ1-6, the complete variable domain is DVKVTQSSRYLVKRTGEKVFLECVQDMDHENMFWYRQDPGLGLRLIYFSYDVKMKEKGDIPEGYSVSREKKERFSLILESASTNQTSMYLCASRPSGGGYNSPLHFGNGTRLTVT.

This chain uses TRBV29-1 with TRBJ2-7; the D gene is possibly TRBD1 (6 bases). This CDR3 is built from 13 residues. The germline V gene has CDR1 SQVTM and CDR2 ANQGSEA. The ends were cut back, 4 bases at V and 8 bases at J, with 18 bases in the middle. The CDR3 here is CSVAPDSSTQQYF. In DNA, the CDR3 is TGCAGCGTTGCTCCGGACAGTTCTACGCAGCAGTACTTC.

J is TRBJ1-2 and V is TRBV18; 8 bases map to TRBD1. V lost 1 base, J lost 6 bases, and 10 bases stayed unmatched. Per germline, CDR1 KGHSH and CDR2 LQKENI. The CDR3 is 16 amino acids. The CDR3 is CASSPLRLQGGDGYTF. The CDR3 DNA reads TGTGCCAGCTCACCACTCCGATTACAGGGGGGCGATGGCTACACCTTC.

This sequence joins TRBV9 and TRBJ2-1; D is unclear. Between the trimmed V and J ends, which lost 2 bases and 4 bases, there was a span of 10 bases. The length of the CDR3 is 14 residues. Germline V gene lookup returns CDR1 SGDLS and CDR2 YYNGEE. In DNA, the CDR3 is TGTGCCAGCAGCGTGGTAACTGAATACAATGAGCAGTTCTTC. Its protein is CASSVVTEYNEQFF. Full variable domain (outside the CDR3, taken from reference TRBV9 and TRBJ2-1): DSGVTQTPKHLITATGQRVTLRCSPRSGDLSVYWYQQSLDQGLQFLIQYYNGEERAKGNILERFSAQQFPDLHSELNLSSLELGDSALYFCASSVVTEYNEQFFGPGTRLTVL.

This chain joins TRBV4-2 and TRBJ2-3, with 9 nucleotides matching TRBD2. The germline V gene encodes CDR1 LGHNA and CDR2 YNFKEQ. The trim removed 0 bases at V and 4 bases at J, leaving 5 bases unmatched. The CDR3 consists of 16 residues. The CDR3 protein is CASSQEMAGGADTQYF. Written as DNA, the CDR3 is TGTGCCAGCAGCCAAGAAATGGCGGGAGGGGCAGATACGCAGTATTTT.

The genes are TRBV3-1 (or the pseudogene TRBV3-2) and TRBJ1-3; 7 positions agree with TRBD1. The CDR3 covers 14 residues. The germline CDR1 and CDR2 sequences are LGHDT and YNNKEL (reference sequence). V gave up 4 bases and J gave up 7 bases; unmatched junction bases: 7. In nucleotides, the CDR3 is TGTGCCAGCAGCCGAGACAGGGTGTTGAACACCATATATTTT. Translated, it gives CASSRDRVLNTIYF.

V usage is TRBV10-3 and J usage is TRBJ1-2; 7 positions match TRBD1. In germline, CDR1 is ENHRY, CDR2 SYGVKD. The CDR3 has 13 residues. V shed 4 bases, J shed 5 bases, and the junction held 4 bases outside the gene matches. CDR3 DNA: TGTGCCATCAGTGGACTACAGGGGTATGGCTACACCTTC. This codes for CAISGLQGYGYTF.

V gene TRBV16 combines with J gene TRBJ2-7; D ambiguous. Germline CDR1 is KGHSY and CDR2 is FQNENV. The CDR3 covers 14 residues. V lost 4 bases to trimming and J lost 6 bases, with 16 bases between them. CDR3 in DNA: TGTGCCAGCAGCCCAATATATACAGCCGTCGAGCAGTACTTC. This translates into CASSPIYTAVEQYF.

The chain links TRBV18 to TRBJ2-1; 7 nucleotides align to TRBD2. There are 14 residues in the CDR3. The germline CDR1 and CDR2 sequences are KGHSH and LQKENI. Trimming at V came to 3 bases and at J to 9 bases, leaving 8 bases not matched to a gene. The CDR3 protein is CASSPTSLRGEQFF. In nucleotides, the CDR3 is TGTGCCAGCTCACCGACTAGCTTACGAGGTGAGCAGTTCTTC.

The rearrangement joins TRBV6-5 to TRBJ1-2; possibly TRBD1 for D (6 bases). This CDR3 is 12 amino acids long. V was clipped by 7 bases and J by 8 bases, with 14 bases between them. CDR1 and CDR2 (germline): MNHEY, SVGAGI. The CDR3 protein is CASKRDIGGYTF. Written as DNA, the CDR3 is TGTGCCAGCAAGAGGGACATCGGCGGCTACACCTTC.

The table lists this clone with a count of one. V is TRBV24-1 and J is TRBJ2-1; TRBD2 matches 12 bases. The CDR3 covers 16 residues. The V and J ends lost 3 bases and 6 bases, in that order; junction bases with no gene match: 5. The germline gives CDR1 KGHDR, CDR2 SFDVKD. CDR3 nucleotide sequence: TGTGCCACCAGTGATAAGACTAGCGGGAGAATCAATGAGCAGTTCTTC. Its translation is CATSDKTSGRINEQFF.

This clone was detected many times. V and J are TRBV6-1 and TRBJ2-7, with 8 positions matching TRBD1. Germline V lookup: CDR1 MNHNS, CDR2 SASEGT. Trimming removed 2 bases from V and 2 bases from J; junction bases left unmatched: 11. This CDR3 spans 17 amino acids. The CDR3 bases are TGTGCCAGCAGTGAACCAGATGGACAGGGCGGGACCTACGAGCAGTACTTC. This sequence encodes CASSEPDGQGGTYEQYF.

This CDR3 is CASSVRGGFDEQYF. CDR3 DNA: TGTGCCAGCAGTGTTCGCGGGGGGTTCGACGAGCAGTACTTC. The V and J genes are TRBV2 and TRBJ2-7, with 8 positions matching TRBD2. V lost 4 bases and J lost 5; bases outside the gene matches: 7. Germline CDR1 reads SNHLY; CDR2 reads FYNNEI. The CDR3 length is 14 residues.

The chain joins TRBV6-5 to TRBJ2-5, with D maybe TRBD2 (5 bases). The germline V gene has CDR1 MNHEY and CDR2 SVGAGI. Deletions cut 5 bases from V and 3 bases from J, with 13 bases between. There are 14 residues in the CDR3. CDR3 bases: TGTGCCAGCAGTCAGGCACTAGGCGAAGAGACCCAGTACTTC. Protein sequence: CASSQALGEETQYF.

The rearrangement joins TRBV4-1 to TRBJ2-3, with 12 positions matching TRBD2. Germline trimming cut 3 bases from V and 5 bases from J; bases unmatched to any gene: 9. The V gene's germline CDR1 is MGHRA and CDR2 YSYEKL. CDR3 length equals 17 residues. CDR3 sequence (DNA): TGCGCCAGCAGCCACCAGACTAGCGGGAGTCCGAGAGATACGCAGTATTTT. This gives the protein CASSHQTSGSPRDTQYF.

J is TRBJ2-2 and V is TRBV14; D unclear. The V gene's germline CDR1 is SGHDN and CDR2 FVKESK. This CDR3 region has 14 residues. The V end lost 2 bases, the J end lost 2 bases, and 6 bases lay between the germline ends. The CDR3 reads CASSQYINTGELFF. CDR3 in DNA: TGTGCCAGCAGCCAATACATTAACACCGGGGAGCTGTTTTTT. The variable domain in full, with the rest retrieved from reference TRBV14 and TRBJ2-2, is EAGVTQFPSHSVIEKGQTVTLRCDPISGHDNLYWYRRVMGKEIKFLLHFVKESKQDESGMPNNRFLAERTGGTYSTLKVQPAELEDSGVYFCASSQYINTGELFFGEGSRLTVL.

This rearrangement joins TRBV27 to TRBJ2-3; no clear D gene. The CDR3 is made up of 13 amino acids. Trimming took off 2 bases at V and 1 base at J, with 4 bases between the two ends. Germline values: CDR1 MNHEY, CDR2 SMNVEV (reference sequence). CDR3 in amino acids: CASSLKRTDTQYF. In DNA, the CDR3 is TGTGCCAGCAGTTTAAAGCGCACAGATACGCAGTATTTT.

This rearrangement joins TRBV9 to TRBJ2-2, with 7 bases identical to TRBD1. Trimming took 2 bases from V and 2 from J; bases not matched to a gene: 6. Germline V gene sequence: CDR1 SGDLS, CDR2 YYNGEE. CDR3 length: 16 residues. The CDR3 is CASSVFDRVNTGELFF. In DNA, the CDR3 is TGTGCCAGCAGCGTTTTCGACAGGGTCAACACCGGGGAGCTGTTTTTT.

CDR3 nucleotide sequence: TGTGCCAGCAGCTTGGCGGCCTATAATTCACCCCTCCACTTT. This encodes CASSLAAYNSPLHF. The chain has TRBV28 and TRBJ1-6; the D is unclear. The CDR3 runs to 14 residues. The V gene's germline CDR1 is MDHEN and CDR2 SYDVKM. Deletions cut 6 bases from V and 2 bases from J, with 8 bases between. Full variable domain (remainder filled in from reference TRBV28 and TRBJ1-6): DVKVTQSSRYLVKRTGEKVFLECVQDMDHENMFWYRQDPGLGLRLIYFSYDVKMKEKGDIPEGYSVSREKKERFSLILESASTNQTSMYLCASSLAAYNSPLHFGNGTRLTVT.

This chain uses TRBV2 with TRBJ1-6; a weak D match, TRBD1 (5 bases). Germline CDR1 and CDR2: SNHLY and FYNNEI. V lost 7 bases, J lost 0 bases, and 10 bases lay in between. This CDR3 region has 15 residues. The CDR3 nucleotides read TGTGCCAGCAAAGCAGGGCCCTCCTATAATTCACCCCTCCACTTT. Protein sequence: CASKAGPSYNSPLHF. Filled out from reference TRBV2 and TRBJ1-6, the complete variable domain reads EPEVTQTPSHQVTQMGQEVILRCVPISNHLYFYWYRQILGQKVEFLVSFYNNEISEKSEIFDDQFSVERPDGSNFTLKIRSTKLEDSAMYFCASKAGPSYNSPLHFGNGTRLTVT.

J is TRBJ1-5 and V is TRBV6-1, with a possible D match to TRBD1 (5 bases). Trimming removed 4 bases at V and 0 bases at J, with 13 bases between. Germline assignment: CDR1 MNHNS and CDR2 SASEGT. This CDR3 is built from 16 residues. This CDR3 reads CASSVLGPLSNQPQHF. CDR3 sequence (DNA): TGTGCCAGCAGTGTTCTGGGGCCCCTTAGCAATCAGCCCCAGCATTTT.